This T cell receptor beta chain derives from a study of T cell responses to AZD1222 COVID-19 vaccine. The repertoire was sequenced with immunoSEQ multiplex PCR; TCRdb's copy has only in-frame clones and lacks some. The sample includes approximately 130,000 clones, over 85% of them seen just once. Germline V gene sequence: CDR1 LNHNV, CDR2 YYDKDF (reference sequence). With 8 bases removed from V and 4 bases from J, the gap between germline ends came to 20 bases. The CDR3 covers 16 residues. The sequence derives from an adult in good health. The chain links TRBV15 to TRBJ2-2, with D tentatively TRBD1 (5 bases). The source was peripheral blood, collected on day 0 of AZD1222 vaccination. CDR3 nucleotide sequence: TGTGCCACCGCAAAGGGTGGCACAGGTGGCACCGGGGAGCTGTTTTTT. Translation: CATAKGGTGGTGELFF.